The sequence of this T cell receptor beta chain was determined in a study of shared clonotypes between healthy human individuals. Study-wide background: Two women and a few men aged 18 to 49 served as donors. General study points: Clonotypes shared by all four sorted-subset donors had higher generation probabilities than non-shared clonotypes.

The ends lost 4 bases at V and 5 bases at J; junction bases unmatched: 16. Germline V CDR1 and CDR2: SGDLS, YYNGEE. CDR3 size: 17 residues. Details on this clone: Its antigen is not identified.

Using about 190 ng DNA, 30,000 to 35,000 T cell genomes, the sorted-subset replicate PCRs were run. Only in-frame clones appear in the TCRdb table, and some are missing; sequencing was by immunoSEQ multiplex PCR. This repertoire shows under 600,000 clones, roughly 98% found once; its top ten account for more than 0.3%. As defined, naive CD8 cells were CD45RO-negative and positively selected for CCR7, with terminally differentiated effector memory CD45RA+ cells excluded. This chain uses TRBV9 with TRBJ2-3; 7 bases are a match to TRBD2. The sequence was collected from a man aged 25 to 40 in good health. Sequenced material: naive CD8+ T cells sorted from blood. CDR3 in amino acids: CASSSNPAGEVLDTQYF. The DNA of the CDR3 is TGTGCCAGCAGCTCTAACCCGGCGGGAGAGGTATTAGATACGCAGTATTTT.